The rows below give T cell receptor beta chains drawn from one sample of a study of beta chain features in type 1 diabetes. TCRdb's copy holds only in-frame clones and misses some; the assay was immunoSEQ multiplex PCR. The repertoire holds some 370,000 clones, with about 10% as singletons. The specimen sequenced was central memory CD4+ T cells from blood. These receptors all come from a man between 25 and 39 years old with type 1 diabetes. CDR3s include the opening cysteine and the closing phenylalanine or tryptophan. The D gene is left open where the match is weak. A clone size is listed for some rows: how often the clone was seen (once, few, many), or a class if it is expanded.

clone size	V gene	D gene	J gene	CDR3 DNA	CDR3 protein
.	TRBV7-3	.	TRBJ2-2	TGTGCCAGCAGCTTAATTCGGCTGGGGGAGCTGTTTTTT	CASSLIRLGELFF
few	TRBV13	TRBD1	TRBJ2-4	TGTGCCAGCAGCCCAGACAGGGGGCAAAACATTCAGTACTTC	CASSPDRGQNIQYF
.	TRBV4-2	.	TRBJ2-1	TGTGCCAGCAGCCATTTGACAGTAGGGGAGCAGTTCTTC	CASSHLTVGEQFF
.	TRBV5-8	TRBD2	TRBJ2-1	TGTGCCAGCAGCGTGAGCGGGGGTGCCTACAATGAGCAGTTCTTC	CASSVSGGAYNEQFF
few	TRBV12-2	.	TRBJ2-2	TGTGCAAGTCGCCAGAGGCGGACAGGGAAGTCCGGGGAGCTGTTTTTT	CASRQRRTGKSGELFF
.	TRBV5-6	.	TRBJ2-2	TGTGCCAGCAGCTTGGTGGGGCCGAATGCCGGGGAGCTGTTTTTT	CASSLVGPNAGELFF
few	TRBV18	.	TRBJ1-4	TGTGCCAGCTCAGACTTTGATGGGAATGAAAAACTGTTTTTT	CASSDFDGNEKLFF
many	TRBV7-2	.	TRBJ2-7	TGTGCCAGCAGACCACGTAATGCTAAATCGATATACGAGCAGTACTTC	CASRPRNAKSIYEQYF
.	TRBV11-2	TRBD2	TRBJ2-5	TGTGCCAGCAGCTTAGGTAGCGGGAACCAAGAGACCCAGTACTTC	CASSLGSGNQETQYF
few	TRBV6-1	TRBD1	TRBJ2-7	TGTGCCAGCAGTCGGACAGGGAGCGACGAGCAGTACTTC	CASSRTGSDEQYF
few	TRBV6-1	.	TRBJ1-4	TGTGCCAGCAGTGAAGGACGGATAAATGAAAAACTGTTTTTT	CASSEGRINEKLFF
.	TRBV7-8	.	TRBJ2-1	TGTGCCAGCAGCTTAATATGGGATGAGCAGTTCTTC	CASSLIWDEQFF
.	TRBV5-1	TRBD2	TRBJ2-2	TGCGCCAGCAGCTTAGCGGGAGAGACCGGGGAGCTGTTTTTT	CASSLAGETGELFF
.	TRBV2	.	TRBJ2-1	TGTGCCAGCTTGGAGACCAGCTCCTACAATGAGCAGTTCTTC	CASLETSSYNEQFF
.	TRBV5-1	TRBD1	TRBJ2-7	TGCGCCAGCAGCTTGGCCGGACAGGGGGCTCTGGACGAGCAGTACTTC	CASSLAGQGALDEQYF
few	TRBV28	TRBD2	TRBJ2-5	TGTGCCAGCAATAAACCAAGGAGGGGAGGGAAGACCCAGTACTTC	CASNKPRRGGKTQYF
few	TRBV4-2	TRBD1	TRBJ2-2	TGTGCCAGCAGCTTAGGGGGCACTACCGGGGAGCTGTTTTTT	CASSLGGTTGELFF
few	TRBV10-3	.	TRBJ2-1	TGTGCCATCAGTGGAGGGGGGGAAGACCCAGGGGTGTTCAATGAGCAGTTCTTC	CAISGGGEDPGVFNEQFF
.	TRBV29-1	.	TRBJ2-5	TGCAGCGTTGGGGAAACCCAAGAGACCCAGTACTTC	CSVGETQETQYF
few	TRBV5-1	TRBD1	TRBJ2-5	TGCGCCACTTCGACAGGGGACGCCCAAGAGACCCAGTACTTC	CATSTGDAQETQYF
many	TRBV7-2	TRBD2	TRBJ2-7	TGTGCCAGCAGCCCCGGACTAGCGGAGTTCTACGAGCAGTACTTC	CASSPGLAEFYEQYF
few	TRBV25-1	TRBD2	TRBJ2-1	TGTGCCAGCAGTGAATTGGGACTAGCGGGAGGTGAGCAGTTCTTC	CASSELGLAGGEQFF
.	TRBV10-3	.	TRBJ1-2	TGTGCCATCAATAATCCAGCGAGTAACTATGGCTACACCTTC	CAINNPASNYGYTF
few	TRBV7-9	TRBD2	TRBJ2-1	TGTGCCAGCAGCTTGGGACTAGCGGGCTCCTACAATGAGCAGTTCTTC	CASSLGLAGSYNEQFF
few	TRBV7-9	.	TRBJ1-5	TGTGCCAGCAGCTTAAGGGAGGGTCAGCCCCAGCATTTT	CASSLREGQPQHF
many	TRBV28	.	TRBJ2-7	TGTGCCAGCCTCCAGGTGGGGCGCCCCTACGAGCAGTACTTC	CASLQVGRPYEQYF
.	TRBV4-2	TRBD2	TRBJ2-1	TGTGCCAGCAGCCAAGAGGGACTAGCGGAATACAATGAGCAGTTCTTC	CASSQEGLAEYNEQFF
few	TRBV19	TRBD1	TRBJ2-3	TGTGCCAGTAGCCCAACCTCGACAGGGGCTGGAGATACGCAGTATTTT	CASSPTSTGAGDTQYF
many	TRBV7-7	TRBD1	TRBJ2-1	TGTGCCAGCAGCTTCGGGACAGGGTCCTACAATGAGCAGTTCTTC	CASSFGTGSYNEQFF
few	TRBV20-1	.	TRBJ1-1	TGCAGTGCTACGGAGAACACTGAAGCTTTCTTT	CSATENTEAFF
few	TRBV6-1	TRBD1	TRBJ2-2	TGTGCCAGCCGGCAAGGACAGGGTCGGACCGGGGAGCTGTTTTTT	CASRQGQGRTGELFF
.	TRBV2	.	TRBJ2-3	TGTGCCAGCAGTGACGGTCGCGGGTTAGCAGATACGCAGTATTTT	CASSDGRGLADTQYF
.	TRBV19	.	TRBJ1-3	TGTGCCAGTAGGCCAAACACTGGGGACTGGCAGTCTGGAAACACCATATATTTT	CASRPNTGDWQSGNTIYF
few	TRBV15	.	TRBJ2-5	.	CATSRVGGGTYF
.	TRBV7-2	TRBD1	TRBJ2-3	TGTGCCAGCAGCTTATTCGGACAGGGGGCAGATACGCAGTATTTT	CASSLFGQGADTQYF
few	TRBV6-5	.	TRBJ2-1	TGTGCCAGCAGTTATCAGGGCATCGAGCAGTTCTTC	CASSYQGIEQFF
few	TRBV7-2	.	TRBJ2-5	TGTGCCAGCAGCCCTACGGCCTTGGGGGAGACCCAGTACTTC	CASSPTALGETQYF
.	TRBV10-3	TRBD1	TRBJ2-3	TGTGCCATCAGCTCTGGACAGGGCCACACAGATACGCAGTATTTT	CAISSGQGHTDTQYF
.	TRBV4-3	.	TRBJ2-3	TGCGCCAGCAGCCAAGAACCTTCCCCGTGGGCGCAGTATTTT	CASSQEPSPWAQYF
.	TRBV9	.	TRBJ2-7	TGTGCCAGCAGCGTCGGACTGCCACTAACCGAGCAGTACTTC	CASSVGLPLTEQYF